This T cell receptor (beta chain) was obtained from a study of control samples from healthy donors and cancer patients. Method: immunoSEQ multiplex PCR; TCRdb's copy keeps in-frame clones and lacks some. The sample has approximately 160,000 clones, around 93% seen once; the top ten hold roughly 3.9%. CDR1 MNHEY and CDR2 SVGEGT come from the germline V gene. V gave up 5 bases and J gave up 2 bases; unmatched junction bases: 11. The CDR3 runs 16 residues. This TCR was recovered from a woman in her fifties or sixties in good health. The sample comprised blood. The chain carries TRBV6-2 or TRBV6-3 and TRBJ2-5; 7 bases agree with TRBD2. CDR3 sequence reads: CASSPHGGIEQETQYF. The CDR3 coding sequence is TGTGCCAGCAGTCCCCACGGGGGGATAGAACAAGAGACCCAGTACTTC.